This TCR beta chain was sequenced for a study of cytomegalovirus exposure and HLA in healthy donors. Generated by immunoSEQ multiplex PCR, the TCRdb table keeps only in-frame clones and is missing some. The table records roughly 300,000 clones, 87% of them present only once. The V gene end was trimmed by 6 bases and the J gene end by 5 bases; junction bases not matched to a gene: 19. The length of the CDR3 is 18 residues. CDR1 and CDR2 from the germline V gene are SNHLY and FYNNEI. The chain combines TRBV2 with TRBJ2-3; TRBD1 agrees at 8 bases. The sample consisted of PBMCs. The clonotype was recovered from a woman in her twenties or thirties in good health and CMV-seropositive. The CDR3 here is CASSLVLPGRGHVDTQYF. CDR3 in DNA: TGTGCCAGCAGCCTAGTGCTCCCCGGCAGGGGGCATGTAGATACGCAGTATTTT.